The 18 T cell receptor beta chains below all came from one sample that was sequenced in a study of blood T cell repertoires in COVID-19. Assay used: immunoSEQ multiplex PCR; TCRdb lists only in-frame clones, some missing. The sample yields fewer than 350,000 clones, 88% seen once. The sequenced sample was peripheral blood. The receptors shown here come from a man between 18 and 29 years old with active or convalescent COVID-19.

This chain uses TRBV7-3 with TRBJ1-6, with 8 bases fitting TRBD1. Germline V CDR1 and CDR2: SGHTA, FQGTGA. This CDR3 is 14 amino acids long. Trimming removed 4 bases from V and 9 bases from J; junction bases left unmatched: 5. The CDR3 DNA reads as TGTGCCAGCAGCTACGGACAGGGAGGTTCACCCCTCCACTTT. As protein: CASSYGQGGSPLHF.

The chain is built from TRBV10-3 and TRBJ2-1; perhaps TRBD2 as D (6 bases). The CDR3 extends over 15 amino acids. Trimming left V 8 bases short and J 7 bases short, with 21 bases between. Germline CDR1 reads ENHRY; CDR2 reads SYGVKD. CDR3 sequence reads: CAIAGYDGSLNEQFF. The DNA for the CDR3 is TGTGCCATCGCGGGATATGACGGGTCCCTTAATGAGCAGTTCTTC.

This clone was counted only a few times. The J gene is TRBJ2-1, the V gene TRBV3-1 (or the pseudogene TRBV3-2); maybe TRBD1 (5 bases). V shed 4 bases and J shed 4 bases, with 11 bases lying between them. CDR3 length equals 14 residues. Germline CDR1 is LGHDT and CDR2 is YNNKEL (reference sequence). CDR3: CASSRVGQYNEQFF. The CDR3 nucleotides are TGTGCCAGCAGCCGAGTGGGGCAATACAATGAGCAGTTCTTC.

The chain combines TRBV6-5 with TRBJ1-2; no reliable D call. With 0 bases removed from V and 6 bases from J, the gap between germline ends came to 11 bases. CDR1 MNHEY and CDR2 SVGAGI come from the germline V gene. The CDR3 length is 14 residues. This CDR3 is CASSYSSPANGYTF. The DNA for the CDR3 is TGTGCCAGCAGTTACTCCAGTCCCGCAAATGGCTACACCTTC.

On this clone: A junction end diverges from the germline sequence, so it may reflect a read error. The chain uses TRBV12-3 or TRBV12-4 and TRBJ2-7; TRBD1 matches at 7 bases. There are 11 residues in the CDR3. The CDR3 protein is CASSPGTAQDF. DNA of the CDR3: TGTGCCAGCAGTCCCGGGACAGCACAAGACTTC.

The chain employs TRBV7-6 and TRBJ1-2; tentative D call: TRBD1 (6 bases). The length of the CDR3 is 15 residues. Germline loops: CDR1 SGHVS, CDR2 FNYEAQ. V was pared by 0 bases and J by 6 bases, with 14 bases between. The CDR3 protein is CASSLAVQGTDGYTF. The CDR3 nucleotides are TGTGCCAGCAGCTTAGCGGTACAGGGTACGGATGGCTACACCTTC.

V gene TRBV4-1 combines with J gene TRBJ2-6, with a tentative D call TRBD2 (6 bases). The V and J ends lost 0 bases and 0 bases respectively, with 15 bases between them. Germline V gene data show CDR1 as MGHRA and CDR2 as YSYEKL. The CDR3 length is 19 residues. CDR3 in DNA: TGCGCCAGCAGCCAAGAGTGGGGCGGGGTCCCCTCTGGGGCCAACGTCCTGACTTTC. Protein sequence: CASSQEWGGVPSGANVLTF.

The genes are TRBV6-5 and TRBJ2-1, with TRBD1 matching 8 bases. The CDR3 is 15 amino acids. With V trimmed by 1 base and J by 6 bases, 5 bases remained unmatched. The germline V gene has CDR1 MNHEY and CDR2 SVGAGI. DNA for the CDR3: TGTGCCAGCAGTTACTATCAGGGGGCGGTCAATGAGCAGTTCTTC. Translating it yields CASSYYQGAVNEQFF.

The genes are TRBV7-8 and TRBJ2-2; D is unresolved. The CDR3 length is 17 residues. Germline CDR1 and CDR2: SGHVS and FQNEAQ. V was clipped by 4 bases and J by 3 bases, with 18 bases between them. The CDR3 sequence: CASSSSPGFPYTGELFF. DNA for the CDR3: TGTGCCAGCAGCTCATCACCGGGTTTTCCCTACACCGGGGAGCTGTTTTTT. The full variable domain, its missing parts supplied by reference TRBV7-8 and TRBJ2-2, is GAGVSQSPRYKVAKRGQDVALRCDPISGHVSLFWYQQALGQGPEFLTYFQNEAQLDKSGLPSDRFFAERPEGSVSTLKIQRTQQEDSAVYLCASSSSPGFPYTGELFFGEGSRLTVL.

This chain uses TRBV6-5 with TRBJ2-7; 12 bases are a match to TRBD2. The CDR3 contains 14 residues. CDR1 MNHEY and CDR2 SVGAGI come from the germline V gene. Unmatched junction bases numbered 3, after V lost 5 bases and J lost 4 bases. CDR3 sequence reads: CASSPGLAGYEQYF. DNA for the CDR3: TGTGCCAGCAGTCCCGGACTAGCGGGGTACGAGCAGTACTTC.

The rearrangement joins TRBV4-1 to TRBJ1-1; no clear D gene. The CDR3 is made up of 14 amino acids. V lost 1 base and J 0 bases, leaving 6 bases between the germline ends. The V gene's germline CDR1 is MGHRA and CDR2 YSYEKL. The CDR3, as DNA: TGCGCCAGCAGCCAAGTCTCCTTGAACACTGAAGCTTTCTTT. This sequence encodes CASSQVSLNTEAFF.

The chain couples TRBV20-1 to TRBJ2-1; 10 positions match TRBD2. CDR1 and CDR2 (germline): DFQATT, SNEGSKA (reference sequence). The junction had 18 bases not matched to a gene; V was cut back by 3 bases and J by 7 bases. This CDR3 region has 18 residues. Here the CDR3 reads CSASAPWWPSGGENEQFF. The CDR3 coding sequence is TGCAGTGCTAGTGCCCCCTGGTGGCCCAGCGGGGGGGAGAATGAGCAGTTCTTC.

V is TRBV29-1 and J is TRBJ2-1, with TRBD1 identical over 10 bases. CDR1 is SQVTM, CDR2 ANQGSEA, per germline. This CDR3 spans 13 amino acids. The V segment lost 6 bases and the J segment 7 bases; nucleotides outside the gene matches: 6. The CDR3 sequence: CSVYPGQGNEQFF. The CDR3 region has the DNA TGCAGCGTGTATCCGGGACAGGGGAATGAGCAGTTCTTC.

The V gene is TRBV7-9, the J gene TRBJ2-5, with 7 bases that match TRBD2. Trimming at V came to 2 bases and at J to 1 base, leaving 10 bases not matched to a gene. The CDR3 runs to 17 residues. Germline-derived CDR1 and CDR2 are SEHNR and FQNEAQ (reference sequence). As DNA, the CDR3 is TGTGCCAGCAGCTTAAGACCCAGCGGGGTCACCCAAGAGACCCAGTACTTC. It is translated as CASSLRPSGVTQETQYF.

In its sample, this clone was seen once. This rearrangement joins TRBV10-3 to TRBJ1-6; weak D call: TRBD1 (6 bases). Germline V gives CDR1 ENHRY, CDR2 SYGVKD. The CDR3 consists of 13 residues. The germline V and J ends were trimmed by 8 bases and 6 bases, with 11 bases remaining between them. DNA for the CDR3: TGTGCCATCGGGGGCCAGATTAATTCACCCCTCCACTTT. This codes for CAIGGQINSPLHF.

As DNA, the CDR3 is TGTGCCAGCAGCTTAAGCCAGGGGGCAGGCTACACCTTC. Residues: CASSLSQGAGYTF. This rearrangement joins TRBV7-9 to TRBJ1-2, with TRBD1 matching over 8 bases. Germline V gives CDR1 SEHNR, CDR2 FQNEAQ (reference sequence). The CDR3 has 13 residues. The junction had 4 bases not matched to a gene; V was cut back by 2 bases and J by 8 bases.

This chain links TRBV6-1 with TRBJ2-7; 10 bases align to TRBD1. Germline V gene lookup returns CDR1 MNHNS and CDR2 SASEGT. Unmatched junction bases numbered 16, after V lost 7 bases and J lost 7 bases. This CDR3 region has 16 residues. The CDR3 DNA sequence: TGTGCCAGCACTGACAGGGGGCAAGTTTATCCTGGTGAGCAGTACTTC. Translation gives CASTDRGQVYPGEQYF.

The rearrangement joins TRBV24-1 to TRBJ2-5, with TRBD1 as a possible D gene (5 bases). The V gene's germline CDR1 is KGHDR and CDR2 SFDVKD. The CDR3 runs 17 residues. Trimming left V 1 base short and J 1 base short, with 15 bases between. The CDR3 loop is CATSDFPPAGSQETQYF. The CDR3 bases are TGTGCCACCAGTGATTTTCCCCCCGCAGGGTCCCAAGAGACCCAGTACTTC.